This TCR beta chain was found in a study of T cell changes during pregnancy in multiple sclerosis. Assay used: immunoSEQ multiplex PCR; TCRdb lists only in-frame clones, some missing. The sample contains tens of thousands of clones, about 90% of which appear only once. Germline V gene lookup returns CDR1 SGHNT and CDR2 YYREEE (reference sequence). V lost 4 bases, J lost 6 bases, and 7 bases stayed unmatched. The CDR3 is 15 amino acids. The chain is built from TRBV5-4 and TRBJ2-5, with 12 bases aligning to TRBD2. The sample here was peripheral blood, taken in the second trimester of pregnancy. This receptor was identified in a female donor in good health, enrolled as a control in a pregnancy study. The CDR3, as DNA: TGTGCCAGCAGCCATCTAGCGGGGGGGGGAAAGACCCAGTACTTC. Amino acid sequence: CASSHLAGGGKTQYF.